This is a list of T cell receptor beta chains from one sample in a study of T cells after yellow fever vaccination. TCRdb analysed the 5' RACE reads with MiXCR anew, one entry per CDR3 protein. The sample yields around 310,000 distinct CDR3 sequences, less than 4.5% seen once. The material was PBMCs, obtained on the day of the yellow fever booster vaccination. The source is a man aged 18 to 35 who received the YFV17D yellow fever vaccine. The CDR3 runs from the conserved cysteine through the conserved F or W. The order of the fields is J gene, V gene, D gene, clone size, CDR3 DNA, CDR3 protein. D genes are given only for firm matches. Rows give clone size only sometimes, using once, few, many, or a class for an expanded clone.

>TRBJ2-1|TRBV20-1|TRBD1|many
TGCAGTGCTAGACCCCACAGGGGCGATGAGCAGTTCTTC
CSARPHRGDEQFF
>TRBJ2-1|TRBV7-3|TRBD1|many
TGTGCCAGCAGCGCCTCCGGGACAGAGCTCTACAATGAGCAGTTCTTC
CASSASGTELYNEQFF
>TRBJ2-1|TRBV12-3/TRBV12-4|TRBD2|few
TGTGCCAGCAGTCACCTAGCGGGGGGTGGCGAGCAGTTCTTC
CASSHLAGGGEQFF
>TRBJ2-4|TRBV5-6|NA|many
TGTGCCAGCAGCTTGACTCGGGCCAAAAACATTCAGTACTTC
CASSLTRAKNIQYF
>TRBJ1-5|TRBV29-1|NA|many
TGCAGCGTTGTGTGGGAAGGAGGCCAGCCCCAGCATTTT
CSVVWEGGQPQHF
>TRBJ2-7|TRBV5-1|NA|many
TGCGCCACCGCGCGGGACGGGGGCTACGAGCAGTACTTC
CATARDGGYEQYF
>TRBJ2-7|TRBV7-6|NA|few
TGTGCCAGCAGCTTAGTAGCCAGATTAGACGACGAGCAGTACTTC
CASSLVARLDDEQYF
>TRBJ2-3|TRBV9|NA|NA
TGTGCCAGCAGCGTAAGAGGGGTCGCAGATACGCAGTATTTT
CASSVRGVADTQYF
>TRBJ2-7|TRBV6-2/TRBV6-3|NA|few
TGTGCCAGCAGTTCCTCCCACAGGGGGACTAGCTCCTACGAGCAGTACTTC
CASSSSHRGTSSYEQYF
>TRBJ1-2|TRBV5-6|TRBD1|NA
TGTGCCAGCAGCTGGGACAGGGCGATGAGCTATGGCTACACCTTC
CASSWDRAMSYGYTF
>TRBJ2-1|TRBV6-2/TRBV6-3|TRBD1|many
TGTGCCAGCAGTTCGGGACAGGCCCCTGACAATGAGCAGTTCTTC
CASSSGQAPDNEQFF
>TRBJ2-4|TRBV7-2|NA|many
TGTGCCAGCAGCTTAGCGGCGGAGAACATTCAGTACTTC
CASSLAAENIQYF
>TRBJ2-5|TRBV24-1|NA|few
TGTGCCACCAGCGACAACGGGGTAGGGCACGATAAAGAGACCCAGTACTTC
CATSDNGVGHDKETQYF
>TRBJ2-5|TRBV12-3/TRBV12-4|TRBD2|NA
TGTGCCAGCAGTTTAATAGCGGGGGGATACCAAGAGACCCAGTACTTC
CASSLIAGGYQETQYF
>TRBJ1-1|TRBV6-2/TRBV6-3|TRBD1|NA
TGTGCCAGCAGCAAACTCCGGGACAGGGTCACTGAAGCTTTCTTT
CASSKLRDRVTEAFF
>TRBJ2-7|TRBV5-1|NA|few
TGCGCCAGCAGCCCGGATGAGGGACATCTCTACGAGCAGTACTTC
CASSPDEGHLYEQYF
>TRBJ2-1|TRBV11-2|TRBD2|few
TGTGCCAGCAGCTTACCGGGACTAGGGGCTGCTTTAACTGGGGCCGAGCAGTTCTTC
CASSLPGLGAALTGAEQFF
>TRBJ2-5|TRBV14|NA|many
TGTGCCAGCAGCCAAGGAAGCGGGTGGCGCCCGAGGGAGACCCAGTACTTC
CASSQGSGWRPRETQYF
>TRBJ1-2|TRBV4-2|NA|NA
TGTGCCAGCTACAGCCGGCGGGGCTACACCTTC
CASYSRRGYTF
>TRBJ1-1|TRBV7-2|TRBD1|NA
TGTGCCAGCAGCTTCAGACAGGGGGCAAGAGCTTTCTTT
CASSFRQGARAFF
>TRBJ2-2|TRBV29-1|NA|many
TGCAGCGTTGTGAGTGAGAACACCGGGGAGCTGTTTTTT
CSVVSENTGELFF
>TRBJ1-6|TRBV5-4|NA|many
TGTGCCAGCAGCGCTGGGCAGGGGACCACATTGACACCCCTCCACTTT
CASSAGQGTTLTPLHF
>TRBJ2-5|TRBV3-1|NA|NA
TGTGCCAGTGGGTCGACAGTCCAAGAGACCCAGTACTTC
CASGSTVQETQYF
>TRBJ1-5|TRBV29-1|TRBD1|NA
TGCAGCGTTGGGGGACAGGGTGTGGGTCAGCCCCAGCATTTT
CSVGGQGVGQPQHF
>TRBJ1-3|TRBV20-1|TRBD1|many
TGCAGTGCGCCACAGGGGAATGGAAACACCATATATTTT
CSAPQGNGNTIYF
>TRBJ2-2|TRBV10-3|TRBD2|NA
TGTGCCATCAGTGCGACTAGCGTGGGGGCCGGGACCGGGGAGCTGTTTTTT
CAISATSVGAGTGELFF
>TRBJ1-5|TRBV28|NA|few
TGTGCCAGCCTTGAGGGGGGCATGGGAAATCAGCCCCAGCATTTT
CASLEGGMGNQPQHF
>TRBJ2-1|TRBV7-3|NA|NA
TGTGCCAGCAGCTCCTTCGGGTCTAGCCCCAGGAATGAGCAGTTCTTC
CASSSFGSSPRNEQFF
>TRBJ1-2|TRBV28|NA|many
TGTGCCAGCAGTGTCAGATACGGTGAAGGCTACACCTTC
CASSVRYGEGYTF
>TRBJ2-7|TRBV2|NA|few
TGTGCCAGCCGGAAGGACAGGCAGTACTTC
CASRKDRQYF
>TRBJ1-4|TRBV29-1|TRBD1|many
TGCAGCGTTTGGGACAGGGACGAAAAACTGTTTTTT
CSVWDRDEKLFF
>TRBJ1-2|TRBV29-1|NA|many
TGCAGCGTTGATAAAACGGTTGACCTAGGACATGGCTACACCTTC
CSVDKTVDLGHGYTF
>TRBJ2-2|TRBV6-1|TRBD1|many
TGTGCCAGCAGTTTCCGGGACAGGGGAAGGGAGCTGTTTTTT
CASSFRDRGRELFF
>TRBJ1-1|TRBV14|NA|NA
TGTGCCAGCAGCCAGGGCTCGTGGAACACTGAAGCTTTCTTT
CASSQGSWNTEAFF
>TRBJ2-2|TRBV9|NA|few
TGTGCCAGCAGCCCCCATGGTGGCGGGGAGCTGTTTTTT
CASSPHGGGELFF
>TRBJ2-5|TRBV5-1|TRBD1|many
TGCGCCAGCAGCTTGACGGGACAGCTCCAAGAGACCCAGTACTTC
CASSLTGQLQETQYF
>TRBJ2-5|TRBV30|NA|few
TGTGCCTGGAGTCGACGAAGAGGGGAGACCCAGTACTTC
CAWSRRRGETQYF
>TRBJ2-7|TRBV11-2|TRBD2|many
TGTGCCAGCAGCTTCGCCAGAGCGGGGGGTCTCCCCTACGAGCAGTACTTC
CASSFARAGGLPYEQYF
>TRBJ1-1|TRBV12-3/TRBV12-4|NA|many
TGTGCCAGCCTAGCATGGGACCGGCTCCGAGCGCAGGGCGCTTTCTTT
CASLAWDRLRAQGAFF
>TRBJ1-4|TRBV6-5|NA|few
TGTGCCAGCAGTCCCGTCGGTAGGCGCGCAACTAATGAAAAACTGTTTTTT
CASSPVGRRATNEKLFF
>TRBJ2-1|TRBV20-1|NA|many
TGCAGTGCTAGAGATTTCGGGGGGCCATCCAATGAGCAGTTCTTC
CSARDFGGPSNEQFF